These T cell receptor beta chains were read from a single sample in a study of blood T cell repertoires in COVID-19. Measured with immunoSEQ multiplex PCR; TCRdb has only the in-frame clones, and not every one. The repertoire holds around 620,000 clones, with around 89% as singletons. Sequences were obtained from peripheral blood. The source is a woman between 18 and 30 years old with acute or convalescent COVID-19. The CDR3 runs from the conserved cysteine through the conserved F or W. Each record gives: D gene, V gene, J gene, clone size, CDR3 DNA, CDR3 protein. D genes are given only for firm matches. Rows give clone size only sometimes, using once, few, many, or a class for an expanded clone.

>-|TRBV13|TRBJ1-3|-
TGTGCCAGCAGCTCAGCCCCAGGCGTAGCCATATATTTT
CASSSAPGVAIYF
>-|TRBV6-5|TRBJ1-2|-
TGTGCCACCTCCTATTATTCTGGCTACACCTTC
CATSYYSGYTF
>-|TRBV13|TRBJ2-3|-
TGTGCCAGCAGCTTAGGCCGCGCAGATACGCAGTATTTT
CASSLGRADTQYF
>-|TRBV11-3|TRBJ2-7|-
TGTGCCAGCAGCTTATCGGGAAGGGCCGACTACGAGCAGTACTTC
CASSLSGRADYEQYF
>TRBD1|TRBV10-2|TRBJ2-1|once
TGCGCCAGCAGTGAGTCACCCGGGACAGGGGAGGCCAATGAGCAGTTCTTC
CASSESPGTGEANEQFF
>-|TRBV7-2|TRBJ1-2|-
TGTGCCAGCAGCTTGGCGACAGAGAACTATGGCTACACCTTC
CASSLATENYGYTF
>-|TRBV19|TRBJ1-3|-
TGTGCCAGTAGTATAGGGGTAGTACAGTTCTCTGGAAACACCATATATTTT
CASSIGVVQFSGNTIYF
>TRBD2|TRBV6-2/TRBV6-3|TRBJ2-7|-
TGTGCCAGCAGTCTCCTGGCGGGGGGGTACTACGAGCAGTACTTC
CASSLLAGGYYEQYF
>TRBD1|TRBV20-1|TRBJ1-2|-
TGCAGTGCTAGTGGGGACAGTCGAACGGCATATGGCTACACCTTC
CSASGDSRTAYGYTF
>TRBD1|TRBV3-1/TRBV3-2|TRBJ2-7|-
TGTGCCAGCAGCCAGGCCCGCCGGGACAGGGACAGCTCCTACGAGCAGTACTTC
CASSQARRDRDSSYEQYF
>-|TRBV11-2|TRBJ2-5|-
TGTGCCAGCAGCTTGGGACAACCGGGGACCCAGTACTTC
CASSLGQPGTQYF
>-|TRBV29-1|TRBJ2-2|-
TGCAGCGTTGGGGCAGCGAACACCGGGGAGCTGTTTTTT
CSVGAANTGELFF
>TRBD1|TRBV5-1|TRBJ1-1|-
TGCGCCAGCAGCTGGGGACAGGCGAACACTGAAGCTTTCTTT
CASSWGQANTEAFF
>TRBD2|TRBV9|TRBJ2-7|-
TGTGCCAGCTCCCCACGTAGCGGGGGGGGTTCCTACGAGCAGTACTTC
CASSPRSGGGSYEQYF
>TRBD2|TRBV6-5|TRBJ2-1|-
TGTGCCAGCAGAACATGGGGAGGGCGCGACAATGAGCAGTTCTTC
CASRTWGGRDNEQFF
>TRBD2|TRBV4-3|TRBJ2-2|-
TGCGCCAGCAGCCAAGATGCCCTAGCGGGGGCCACGAACACCGGGGAGCTGTTTTTT
CASSQDALAGATNTGELFF
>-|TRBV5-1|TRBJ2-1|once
TGCGCCAGCAGCTTTTTACAGGCGAATGAGCAGTTCTTC
CASSFLQANEQFF
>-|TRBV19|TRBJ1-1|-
TGTGCCAGTAGTATGAGGGGGAGGAACACTGAAGCTTTCTTT
CASSMRGRNTEAFF
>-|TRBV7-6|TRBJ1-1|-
TGTGCCAGCAGCCCGGTCCTGGTCCAGGGCAGGGACACTGAAGCTTTCTTT
CASSPVLVQGRDTEAFF
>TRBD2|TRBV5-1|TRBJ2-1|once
TGCGCCAGCAGCCGACTTCTAATTAGCGGGGACAATGAGCAGTTCTTC
CASSRLLISGDNEQFF
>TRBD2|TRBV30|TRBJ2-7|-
TGTGCGTGGGGCGGGAGCCAATTACTATTC
CAWGGSQLLF
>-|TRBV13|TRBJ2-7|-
TGTGCCAGCAGCGAAGGGAGGATCTACGAGCAGTACTTC
CASSEGRIYEQYF
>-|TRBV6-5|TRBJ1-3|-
TGTGCCAGCAGACAGGGCCCCAAGGGAAACACCATATATTTT
CASRQGPKGNTIYF
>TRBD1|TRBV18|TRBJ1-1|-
TGTGCCAGCTCGCAGACAGGGGGTAACACTGAAGCTTTCTTT
CASSQTGGNTEAFF
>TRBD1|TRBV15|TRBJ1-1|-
TGTGCCACCAGCCTCCGACAGGGAGAAGCTTTCTTT
CATSLRQGEAFF
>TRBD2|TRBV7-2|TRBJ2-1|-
TGTGCCAGCAGCTTAGGGAGACTAGCGGGGGGGCCTGGAAATGAGCAGTTCTTC
CASSLGRLAGGPGNEQFF
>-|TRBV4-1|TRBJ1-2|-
TGCGCCAGCAGCAATACAGGCTTCAGGAACTATGGCTACACCTTC
CASSNTGFRNYGYTF
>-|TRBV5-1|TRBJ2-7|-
TGCGCCAGCAGCTTGCTAACTGGCGAGCAGTACTTC
CASSLLTGEQYF
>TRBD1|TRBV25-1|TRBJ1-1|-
TGTGCCAGCAGTCAAGGGGGCGCGAACACTGAAGCTTTCTTT
CASSQGGANTEAFF
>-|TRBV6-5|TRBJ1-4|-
TGTGCCAGTAGAGGGGGTCTTAATGAAAAACTGTTTTTT
CASRGGLNEKLFF
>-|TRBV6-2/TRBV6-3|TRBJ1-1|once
TGTGCCAGCAGTCCAAATGGCCTTATGAACACTGAAGCTTTCTTT
CASSPNGLMNTEAFF
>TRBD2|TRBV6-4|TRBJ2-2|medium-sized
TGTGCCAGCAGTGACTCTACAAGCGGGGGGGCTGCGGAGCTGTTTTTT
CASSDSTSGGAAELFF
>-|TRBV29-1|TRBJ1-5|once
TGCAGCGCTGCCACGGGGTTGGGCAATCAGCCCCAGCATTTT
CSAATGLGNQPQHF
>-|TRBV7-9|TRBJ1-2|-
TGTGCCAGCAGCTTCGGGGAAGTTAACTATGGCTACACCTTC
CASSFGEVNYGYTF
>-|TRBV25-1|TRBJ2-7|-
TGTGCCAGCAGTGAATCCCGGAGGCTCTCTTCCTCCTACGAGCAGTACTTC
CASSESRRLSSSYEQYF
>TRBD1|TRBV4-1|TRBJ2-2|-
TGCGCCAGCAGCGCCCGACAGGGGGCGGTCACCGGGGAGCTGTTTTTT
CASSARQGAVTGELFF
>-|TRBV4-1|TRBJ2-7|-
TGCGCCAGCAGCCAAGGAGAGATAGTCCTACCCTACGAGCAGTACTTC
CASSQGEIVLPYEQYF
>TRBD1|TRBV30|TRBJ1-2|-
TGTGCCTGGAGTGTAAAGACAGGGAGCGGTAACTATGGCTACACCTTC
CAWSVKTGSGNYGYTF
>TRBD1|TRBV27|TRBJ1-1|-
TGTGCCAGCAGTGATGGACAGGGGGCGGGCACTGAAGCTTTCTTT
CASSDGQGAGTEAFF
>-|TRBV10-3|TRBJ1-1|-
TGTGCCATCAAACAGGTAACCGGGGAAGCTTTCTTT
CAIKQVTGEAFF
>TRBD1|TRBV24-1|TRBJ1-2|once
TGTGCCACCAGCGCCGGGACAGGGGCCTATGGCTACACCTTC
CATSAGTGAYGYTF
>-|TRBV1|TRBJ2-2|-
TGCACCAGCAGCCCTCCTGGGGGCGGGGGGCCAAACACCGGGGAGCTGTTTTTT
CTSSPPGGGGPNTGELFF